These T cell receptor beta chains were read from a single sample in a study of OX40 agonist ivuxolimab in advanced cancers. Repertoires were generated with immunoSEQ multiplex PCR, while TCRdb's copy carries only in-frame clones and drops some. The sample records approximately 68,000 clones, 85% to 90% being singletons. Sequenced material: CD4+ or CD8+ T cells sorted from blood, taken in a trial of the OX40 agonist ivuxolimab. The source is an adult with an advanced solid tumor such as melanoma, head and neck, liver or kidney cancer. Both conserved end residues are part of each CDR3. The D gene is left open where the match is weak. Size tells how often a clone was seen (once, few, many) or the class of an expanded clone, and some rows leave it out.

>.|.|TRBJ2-2|TRBV11-2
TGTGCCAGCAGCCAGGGATCCGGGGAGCTGTTTTTT
CASSQGSGELFF
>TRBD2|.|TRBJ2-7|TRBV11-3
TGTGCCAGCAAACGGGGGGTACAAGAGCAGTACTTC
CASKRGVQEQYF
>TRBD1|few|TRBJ2-3|TRBV29-1
TGCAGCGTTCCCGGGACAGGGGGTAGCACAGATACGCAGTATTTT
CSVPGTGGSTDTQYF
>.|.|TRBJ2-1|TRBV7-9
TGTGCCAGCAGCTTAACCTGGCGTGGCTCCTACAATGAGCAGTTCTTC
CASSLTWRGSYNEQFF
>.|.|TRBJ1-3|TRBV28
TGTGCCAGCAGTCTGAGTCGGAACACCATATATTTT
CASSLSRNTIYF
>TRBD2|.|TRBJ2-3|TRBV28
TGTGCCAGCAGTTTACCTAGCGGGAGGACAGATACGCAGTATTTT
CASSLPSGRTDTQYF
>TRBD2|.|TRBJ2-1|TRBV27
TGTGCCAGCAGTTCTAGCGGAGCTTACAATGAGCAGTTCTTC
CASSSSGAYNEQFF
>.|.|TRBJ2-3|TRBV5-6
TGTGCCAGCAGTCTAGCCGGGACACCGCGCCGCACAGATACGCAGTATTTT
CASSLAGTPRRTDTQYF
>.|.|TRBJ1-1|TRBV29-1
TGCAGCGTTGTCGCGGTGAACACTGAAGCTTTCTTT
CSVVAVNTEAFF
>.|few|TRBJ2-7|TRBV21-1
TGTGCCAGCAGCAAAGTCAGTCGTGGGCCGCCGGGATCCTACGAGCAGTACTTC
CASSKVSRGPPGSYEQYF
>TRBD1|.|TRBJ1-1|TRBV23-1
TGCGCCAGCAGTCGGACAGGAGCAATGAACACTGAAGCTTTCTTT
CASSRTGAMNTEAFF
>TRBD2|.|TRBJ2-7|TRBV28
TGTGCCAGCAGGCGGGAGGATTCCTACGAGCAGTACTTC
CASRREDSYEQYF
>TRBD2|.|TRBJ2-7|TRBV7-9
TGTGCCAGCAGCTCAGCAAGGACTAGCGGGCTCAACGAGCAGTACTTC
CASSSARTSGLNEQYF
>.|.|TRBJ1-4|TRBV18
TGTGCCAGCTCAGGGGAGCGCGGGGAAAAACTGTTTTTT
CASSGERGEKLFF
>TRBD2|.|TRBJ2-1|TRBV11-2
TGTGCCAGCAGCCCCACGCTGGCGGGAGGCAATGAGCAGTTCTTC
CASSPTLAGGNEQFF